The next 7 T cell receptor beta chains were all read from a single sample in a study of Graves' ophthalmopathy and Graves' hyperthyroidism. Amplifying from RNA transcripts, the study obtained TCR beta CDR3 regions. HTBI-primed first-round RT-PCR preceded second-round multiplex PCR. Each CDR3 protein is one row after TCRdb ran MiXCR on the multiplex PCR reads. The data contain 620,000 or so distinct CDR3 sequences, 20% to 25% of them seen just once; the ten biggest clones take up around 6.5%. The sequenced material came from peripheral blood. These receptors originate from a woman aged 18-35 years with stable Graves' hyperthyroidism. Some clones in this sample may be carry-over from other donors' samples.

This clonotype was detected ten times or more. The rearrangement joins TRBV5-1 to TRBJ2-5; D is perhaps TRBD1 or TRBD2 (5 bases each). From germline, CDR1 is SGHRS and CDR2 YFSETQ. The CDR3 is 14 residues long. V dropped 0 bases and J dropped 3 bases, with 9 bases sitting between them. The CDR3 is CASSLAGAEETQYF. DNA for the CDR3: TGCGCCAGCAGCTTGGCCGGGGCAGAAGAGACCCAGTACTTC.

This clonotype was observed many times. The rearrangement links TRBV28 to TRBJ2-7, with D tentatively TRBD2 (5 bases). V lost 4 bases and J 0 bases, leaving 10 bases between the germline ends. The CDR3 totals 14 residues. Germline V gene data show CDR1 as MDHEN and CDR2 as SYDVKM. The CDR3 bases are TGTGCCAGCAGTTCGGGGATCGTCTCCTACGAGCAGTACTTC. It specifies CASSSGIVSYEQYF.

In its sample, this clonotype was seen many times. The chain recombines TRBV12-5 with TRBJ2-2, with 14 bases identical to TRBD2. The germline V gene has CDR1 LGHNT and CDR2 FRNRAP. This CDR3 comprises 19 residues. The J segment lost 0 bases and the V segment lost 4 bases, leaving 7 bases of the junction unmatched. CDR3 loop: CASGYRTSGGTANTGELFF. The DNA for the CDR3 is TGTGCTAGTGGTTATCGGACTAGCGGGGGGACCGCGAACACCGGGGAGCTGTTTTTT.

This clonotype was counted many times. V usage is TRBV6-1 and J usage is TRBJ2-7; a possible D gene is TRBD2 (5 bases). CDR1 and CDR2 from the germline V gene are MNHNS and SASEGT. The CDR3 totals 16 residues. The V and J ends lost 7 bases and 0 bases respectively, with 19 bases between them. This CDR3 is CASNGGPTDSSYEQYF. The CDR3 DNA is TGTGCCAGCAATGGAGGACCGACTGACTCCTCCTACGAGCAGTACTTC.

This clonotype occurred many times. The chain combines TRBV6-5 with TRBJ2-5, with D possibly matching TRBD2 (5 bases). The V and J ends lost 2 bases and 3 bases respectively, with 7 bases between them. The CDR3 extends over 13 amino acids. Germline loops: CDR1 MNHEY, CDR2 SVGAGI. The chain's CDR3 is CASSYPGEETQYF. The DNA for the CDR3 is TGTGCCAGCAGTTACCCCGGGGAAGAGACCCAGTACTTC.

The rearrangement joins TRBV28 to TRBJ1-1; 12 bases agree with TRBD1. This CDR3 is 18 amino acids long. The junction had 13 bases not matched to a gene; V was cut back by 4 bases and J by 4 bases. Germline V gene sequence: CDR1 MDHEN, CDR2 SYDVKM. The chain's CDR3 is CASSYRPGQGALVTEAFF. CDR3 nucleotides: TGTGCCAGCAGTTACCGCCCGGGACAGGGGGCCTTGGTCACTGAAGCTTTCTTT.

This clonotype was seen at least ten times. The chain is built from TRBV6-1 and TRBJ2-5; D gene unclear. CDR1 is MNHNS and CDR2 is SASEGT in the germline V gene. Trimming pared 7 bases from V and 3 bases from J, leaving 3 bases between. This CDR3 region has 10 residues. Here the CDR3 reads CASMEETQYF. The CDR3 coding sequence is TGTGCCAGCATGGAAGAGACCCAGTACTTC.